These T cell receptor beta chains were read from a single sample in a study of somatic mutations in cytotoxic T cells in rheumatoid arthritis. The assay was immunoSEQ multiplex PCR, and TCRdb's table has in-frame clones only and misses some. The sample shows around 23,000 clones, more than 80% of them seen only once. The sequenced sample consisted of CD8+ T cells sorted from blood. The source of these receptors is an adult with rheumatoid arthritis. Both conserved end residues are part of each CDR3. A D gene is named only where the DNA matches it firmly. Only some rows state a clone size, as once, few, many or a class for expanded clones.

v_call	clone_size	d_call	j_call	cdr3_aa	cdr3_nt
TRBV7-6	NA	TRBD1	TRBJ1-5	CASSAGTANQPQHF	TGTGCCAGCAGCGCCGGGACAGCAAATCAGCCCCAGCATTTT
TRBV4-2	NA	NA	TRBJ1-1	CASSHGQYTEAFF	TGTGCCAGCAGCCATGGACAGTACACTGAAGCTTTCTTT
TRBV6-5	NA	NA	TRBJ2-7	CASSYYRFDEQYF	TGTGCCAGCAGTTACTACAGGTTTGACGAGCAGTACTTC
TRBV7-6	NA	TRBD2	TRBJ2-1	CASSLGGGKRYNEQFF	TGTGCCAGCAGCTTAGGCGGGGGAAAGAGATACAATGAGCAGTTCTTC
TRBV19	NA	NA	TRBJ2-3	CASTSASTDTQYF	TGTGCCAGTACATCAGCTAGCACAGATACGCAGTATTTT
TRBV7-2	NA	NA	TRBJ2-2	CASTFFTGELFF	TGTGCCAGCACCTTCTTCACCGGGGAGCTGTTTTTT
TRBV12-1	NA	NA	TRBJ1-4	CASSFGGPGTALNEKLFF	TGTGCCAGCAGCTTTGGGGGTCCCGGGACAGCGTTAAATGAAAAACTGTTTTTT
TRBV21-1	NA	NA	TRBJ2-7	CASRETSGGAEAYEQYF	TGTGCCAGCAGGGAAACTAGCGGGGGGGCTGAGGCCTACGAGCAGTACTTC
TRBV4-2	NA	TRBD2	TRBJ2-3	CASSRGQRGRGDTQYF	TGTGCCAGCAGCCGAGGGCAGCGGGGCCGCGGGGATACGCAGTATTTT
TRBV6-1	once	NA	TRBJ1-4	CASSVGNYEKLFF	TGTGCCAGCAGTGTAGGGAACTATGAAAAACTGTTTTTT
TRBV7-2	NA	NA	TRBJ2-7	CASSLGGQPFSYEQYF	TGTGCCAGCAGCTTAGGAGGACAGCCCTTCTCCTACGAGCAGTACTTC
TRBV19	NA	NA	TRBJ1-2	CASSIPALGFGYTF	TGTGCCAGTAGTATACCTGCGTTGGGTTTTGGCTACACCTTC
TRBV7-9	NA	TRBD1	TRBJ2-2	CASSHEGQGARGELFF	TGTGCCAGCAGCCACGAAGGACAGGGGGCAAGAGGGGAGCTGTTTTTT
TRBV7-9	NA	TRBD1	TRBJ2-1	CASSRQGGEYNEQFF	TGTGCCAGCAGCAGACAGGGTGGGGAGTACAATGAGCAGTTCTTC
TRBV11-2	few	NA	TRBJ2-3	CASSSPTIPSTDTQYF	TGTGCCAGCAGCTCTCCCACGATTCCTAGCACAGATACGCAGTATTTT
TRBV7-9	NA	NA	TRBJ1-1	CASSDGLNTEAFF	TGTGCCAGCAGTGACGGATTGAACACTGAAGCTTTCTTT
TRBV4-3	NA	TRBD1	TRBJ1-2	CASSLARTGGNYGYTF	TGCGCCAGCAGCCTCGCCCGGACAGGGGGTAACTATGGCTACACCTTC
TRBV9	NA	TRBD2	TRBJ2-5	CASSPGTSETQYF	TGTGCCAGCAGCCCCGGGACTAGCGAGACCCAGTACTTC
TRBV29-1	NA	NA	TRBJ1-4	CSVEGSRDQGEKLFF	TGCAGCGTTGAGGGTTCCAGGGATCAGGGTGAAAAACTGTTTTTT
TRBV7-9	few	NA	TRBJ1-2	CASSFMGYGYTF	TGTGCCAGCAGCTTCATGGGGTATGGCTACACCTTC
TRBV7-9	NA	NA	TRBJ2-7	CASSAWGHYEQYF	TGTGCCAGCAGCGCTTGGGGCCACTACGAGCAGTACTTC
TRBV5-6	NA	TRBD2	TRBJ2-1	CASSLSLAGAFREQFF	TGTGCCAGCAGCTTGTCACTAGCGGGGGCGTTCAGGGAGCAGTTCTTC
TRBV5-5	NA	NA	TRBJ1-1	CASSLEGFLGTEAFF	TGTGCCAGCAGCTTGGAAGGGTTTCTCGGCACTGAAGCTTTCTTT
TRBV9	NA	TRBD2	TRBJ2-7	CASSVEAGGASYEQYF	TGTGCCAGCAGCGTAGAAGCCGGGGGGGCCTCCTACGAGCAGTACTTC
TRBV2	NA	NA	TRBJ2-5	CASSDRVGETQYF	TGTGCCAGCAGTGACAGGGTCGGAGAGACCCAGTACTTC
TRBV27	NA	TRBD1	TRBJ1-2	CASSLNRDRVGYTF	TGTGCCAGCAGTTTAAATAGGGACAGGGTGGGCTACACCTTC
TRBV7-9	NA	TRBD2	TRBJ2-1	CASSAPSGLAGGEQFF	TGTGCCAGCAGCGCACCCTCGGGACTAGCGGGGGGGGAGCAGTTCTTC
TRBV7-9	NA	TRBD2	TRBJ2-1	CASSHLAGGPDEQFF	TGTGCCAGCAGCCATCTAGCGGGGGGGCCGGATGAGCAGTTCTTC
TRBV4-3	NA	NA	TRBJ1-1	CASSPRSRLPNTEAFF	TGCGCCAGCAGCCCGCGTTCAAGGCTCCCGAACACTGAAGCTTTCTTT
TRBV10-3	NA	NA	TRBJ1-1	CAIRSDRDSTEAFF	TGTGCCATCAGATCGGATAGGGATAGTACTGAAGCTTTCTTT
TRBV4-2	few	NA	TRBJ1-2	CASSQGAGSYGYTF	TGTGCCAGCAGCCAAGGGGCCGGATCATATGGCTACACCTTC
TRBV5-5	NA	TRBD2	TRBJ2-2	CASSFGLAGYNTGELFF	TGTGCCAGCAGCTTCGGGCTAGCGGGTTATAACACCGGGGAGCTGTTTTTT
TRBV7-2	NA	TRBD1	TRBJ2-1	CASSLAWDRIIYNEQFF	TGTGCCAGCAGCTTAGCGTGGGACAGAATTATTTACAATGAGCAGTTCTTC
TRBV7-2	once	NA	TRBJ1-4	CASSLAPRGYHEKLFF	TGTGCCAGCAGCTTAGCGCCCAGGGGATACCATGAAAAACTGTTTTTT
TRBV9	NA	NA	TRBJ1-2	CASSEGGAPYGYTF	TGTGCCAGCAGCGAAGGAGGGGCACCCTATGGCTACACCTTC
TRBV6-5	few	NA	TRBJ1-1	CASTLSRGGNTEAFF	TGTGCCAGCACCCTATCCAGGGGCGGCAACACTGAAGCTTTCTTT
TRBV4-1	few	NA	TRBJ2-7	CASSPQLQGYEQYF	TGCGCCAGCAGCCCACAACTTCAGGGCTACGAGCAGTACTTC
TRBV6-5	NA	NA	TRBJ1-2	CASTGGNYGYTF	TGTGCCAGCACCGGGGGGAACTATGGCTACACCTTC
TRBV19	few	NA	TRBJ1-1	CASNAGNTEAFF	TGTGCCAGTAACGCGGGAAACACTGAAGCTTTCTTT
TRBV12-5	NA	NA	TRBJ2-3	CASGLGGRLTDTQYF	TGTGCTAGTGGTTTGGGAGGCAGGCTCACAGATACGCAGTATTTT
TRBV6-5	NA	TRBD1	TRBJ1-6	CASSLDRGHNSPLHF	TGTGCCAGCAGTTTGGACAGGGGGCACAATTCACCCCTCCACTTT
TRBV10-3	NA	TRBD2	TRBJ2-7	CAISDGGAYEQYF	TGTGCCATCAGTGATGGGGGGGCCTACGAGCAGTACTTC
TRBV13	NA	NA	TRBJ1-1	CASSSLSNTEAFF	TGTGCCAGCAGCTCCCTCTCGAACACTGAAGCTTTCTTT
TRBV4-1	NA	NA	TRBJ2-2	CASSQDPGFAGELFF	TGCGCCAGCAGCCAAGACCCAGGGTTCGCCGGGGAGCTGTTTTTT
TRBV28	NA	NA	TRBJ2-7	CASSTYRREAYEQYF	TGTGCCAGCAGCACTTACAGGAGGGAGGCCTACGAGCAGTACTTC
TRBV6-1	NA	NA	TRBJ2-7	CASSELGRSYEQYF	TGTGCCAGCAGTGAATTAGGCAGATCCTACGAGCAGTACTTC